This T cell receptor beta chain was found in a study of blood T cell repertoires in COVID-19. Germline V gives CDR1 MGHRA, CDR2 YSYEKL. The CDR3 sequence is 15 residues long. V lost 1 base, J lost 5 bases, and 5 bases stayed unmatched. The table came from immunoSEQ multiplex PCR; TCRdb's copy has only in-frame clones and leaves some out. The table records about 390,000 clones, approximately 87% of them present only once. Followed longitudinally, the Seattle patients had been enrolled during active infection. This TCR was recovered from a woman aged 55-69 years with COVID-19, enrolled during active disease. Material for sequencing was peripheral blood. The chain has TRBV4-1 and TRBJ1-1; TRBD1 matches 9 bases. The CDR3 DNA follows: TGCGCCAGCAGCCAAGGGGACAGGGTTAGTACTGAAGCTTTCTTT. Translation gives CASSQGDRVSTEAFF.